The text below deals with one TCR beta chain. Its cognate antigen is unknown. This entry belongs to a study of cytomegalovirus exposure and HLA in healthy donors. Overall study context: An earlier analysis found under 130 million unique TCR beta sequences from about 190 million T cells. Genetic ancestry analysis placed 75% to 85% of the roughly 400 donors that were genotyped in the Caucasian-associated cluster. Study findings and constraints: A later look showed TCR association rates differing by HLA locus, highest for DRB1 and lowest for HLA-C. Donors were assumed by presence/absence analyses to have roughly uniform sequencing depth.

Germline V gene lookup returns CDR1 LNHDA and CDR2 SQIVND (reference sequence). Deletions cut 4 bases from V and 6 bases from J, with 15 bases between. This CDR3 contains 14 residues. PCR involved 60 Vbeta and 13 Jbeta primers. Measured with immunoSEQ multiplex PCR; TCRdb has only the in-frame clones, and not every one. Of roughly 120,000 clones in the sample, about 76% were seen once. The sequencing input was PBMCs. The TCR was taken from a woman aged 60 to 75 in good health and CMV-seropositive. The J gene is TRBJ2-5, the V gene TRBV19; D uncertain. This CDR3 reads CASSTSTGAKTQYF. For the CDR3, the DNA is TGTGCCAGTAGTACCTCGACGGGTGCGAAGACCCAGTACTTC.